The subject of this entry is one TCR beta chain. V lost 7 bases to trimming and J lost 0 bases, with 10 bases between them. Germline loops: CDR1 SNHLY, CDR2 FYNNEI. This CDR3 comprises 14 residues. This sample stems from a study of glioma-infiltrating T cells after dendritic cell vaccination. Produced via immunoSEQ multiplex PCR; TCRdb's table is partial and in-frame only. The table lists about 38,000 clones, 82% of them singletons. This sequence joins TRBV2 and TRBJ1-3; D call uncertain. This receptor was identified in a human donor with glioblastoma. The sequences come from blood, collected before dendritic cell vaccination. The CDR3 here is CASMATSSGNTIYF. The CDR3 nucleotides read TGTGCCAGCATGGCGACAAGCTCTGGAAACACCATATATTTT.